The 25 T cell receptor beta chains given below trace back to one sample, sequenced in a study of ipilimumab plus nivolumab after autologous stem cell transplantation. The assay was immunoSEQ multiplex PCR, and TCRdb's table has in-frame clones only and misses some. Of 4,500 to 6,000 clones listed, around 66% are singletons. This specimen consisted of PBMCs, obtained in a trial of ipilimumab plus nivolumab as post-transplant consolidation. The receptors were sampled from a male donor with multiple myeloma.

The gene calls are TRBV18 and TRBJ2-7; D may be TRBD1 or TRBD2 (5 bases each). This CDR3 is 15 amino acids long. The V end lost 6 bases, the J end lost 2 bases, and 17 bases lay between the germline ends. Germline loops: CDR1 KGHSH, CDR2 LQKENI. CDR3 sequence reads: CASSPGAEATYEQYF. CDR3 in DNA: TGTGCCAGCTCGCCCGGGGCAGAGGCTACCTACGAGCAGTACTTC.

The rearrangement uses TRBV6-5 and TRBJ2-1, with 7 bases that match TRBD2. This CDR3 region has 15 residues. CDR1 is MNHEY and CDR2 is SVGAGI in the germline V gene. Trimming removed 3 bases from V and 3 bases from J; junction bases left unmatched: 5. CDR3 amino acids: CASSYRREIYNEQFF. CDR3 sequence (DNA): TGTGCCAGCAGTTATAGGCGGGAGATCTACAATGAGCAGTTCTTC.

The CDR3 DNA reads TGTGCCAGCAGTTCACACGGGAATAGCAATCAGCCCCAGCATTTT. Protein product: CASSSHGNSNQPQHF. The chain employs TRBV6-1 and TRBJ1-5, with D unresolved. CDR1 and CDR2 from the germline V gene are MNHNS and SASEGT. Trimming took 5 bases from V and 0 from J, leaving 11 bases between them. There are 15 residues in the CDR3.

This clone showed up just once. The chain carries TRBV21-1 and TRBJ1-4; the tabulated D call, TRBD1, remains unverified against the DNA. TRBV21-1 has pseudogene status. The CDR3 spans 14 residues. The CDR3, as DNA: TGTGCCGGTGACAGGGTGTCAACTAATGAAAAACTGTTTTTT. Translated, it gives CAGDRVSTNEKLFF.

There are a few counts of this clone. V gene TRBV27 combines with J gene TRBJ2-7, with 8 nucleotides matching TRBD1. Germline CDR1 MNHEY, CDR2 SMNVEV (reference sequence). J was trimmed by 4 bases and V by 3 bases; bases with no gene match: 8. The CDR3 has 15 amino acids. The CDR3 DNA is TGTGCCAGCAGTTTTCCGGGACAGGTCTTATACGAGCAGTACTTC. This sequence encodes CASSFPGQVLYEQYF.

The J gene is TRBJ2-1, the V gene TRBV5-1; 8 bases agree with TRBD2. The length of the CDR3 is 16 residues. Germline CDR1 SGHRS, CDR2 YFSETQ. The V segment lost 4 bases and the J segment 4 bases; nucleotides outside the gene matches: 10. The CDR3 region has the DNA TGCGCCAGCAGCGTTAACCCAGAGCGGGGGTACAATGAGCAGTTCTTC. It codes for CASSVNPERGYNEQFF. Full variable domain (remainder filled in from reference TRBV5-1 and TRBJ2-1): KAGVTQTPRYLIKTRGQQVTLSCSPISGHRSVSWYQQTPGQGLQFLFEYFSETQRNKGNFPGRFSGRQFSNSRSEMNVSTLELGDSALYLCASSVNPERGYNEQFFGPGTRLTVL.

The J gene is TRBJ1-3, the V gene TRBV7-9; D is unresolved. The CDR3 runs to 13 residues. CDR1 is SEHNR and CDR2 is FQNEAQ in the germline V gene (reference sequence). The germline V and J ends were trimmed by 5 bases and 8 bases, with 13 bases remaining between them. The CDR3 loop is CASSRYGLDTIYF. As DNA, the CDR3 is TGTGCCAGCAGCCGTTATGGGTTGGACACCATATATTTT.

This clone has a handful of counts. The junction and the germline gene differ at one end; a read error may be behind it. The same CDR3 arises from other DNA sequences in this sample as well. This chain connects TRBV7-9 to TRBJ2-2, with D perhaps matching TRBD1 or TRBD2 (5 bases each). The CDR3 consists of 16 residues. In germline, CDR1 is SEHNR, CDR2 FQNEAQ (reference sequence). In nucleotides, the CDR3 is TGCGCCAGCAGCCAAGATAGGGCTGGGACGACCGGGGAGCTGTTTTTT. It codes for CASSQDRAGTTGELFF. The entire variable domain, with the rest obtained from reference TRBV7-9 and TRBJ2-2, is as follows: DTGVSQNPRHKITKRGQNVTFRCDPISEHNRLYWYRQTLGQGPEFLTYFQNEAQLEKSRLLSDRFSAERPKGSFSTLEIQRTEQGDSAMYLCASSQDRAGTTGELFFGEGSRLTVL.

This sequence joins TRBV5-1 and TRBJ1-6, with D hard to call. The CDR3 runs 18 residues. Deletions cut 4 bases from V and 4 bases from J, with 21 bases between. Germline CDR1 is SGHRS and CDR2 is YFSETQ. The CDR3 coding sequence is TGCGCCAGCAGCCCCAACCCGCGCAGCGAACATTATAATTCACCCCTCCACTTT. Protein product: CASSPNPRSEHYNSPLHF.

A few counts support this clone. This rearrangement joins TRBV7-2 to TRBJ1-2; TRBD1 aligns across 12 bases. After removal of 3 bases from V and 7 bases from J, the junction contained 3 bases not matched to a gene. The CDR3 covers 14 residues. CDR1 SGHTA and CDR2 FQGNSA come from the germline V gene. CDR3 amino acids: CASSLGQGAGGYTF. CDR3 in DNA: TGTGCCAGCAGCTTGGGACAGGGGGCAGGTGGCTACACCTTC. The full variable domain, its missing parts supplied by reference TRBV7-2 and TRBJ1-2, is GAGVSQSPSNKVTEKGKDVELRCDPISGHTALYWYRQSLGQGLEFLIYFQGNSAPDKSGLPSDRFSAERTGGSVSTLTIQRTQQEDSAVYLCASSLGQGAGGYTFGSGTRLTVV.

This clone appeared a few times. Written as DNA, the CDR3 is TGTGCCACCAGCAGAGTTTCCCTCACCGGGGAGCTGTTTTTT. The encoded protein is CATSRVSLTGELFF. This chain uses TRBV15 with TRBJ2-2; the D is unclear. V lost 1 base and J 4 bases, leaving 7 bases between the germline ends. The CDR3 is made up of 14 amino acids. CDR1 and CDR2 (germline): LNHNV, YYDKDF (reference sequence).

The sample holds a few counts of this clone. V gene TRBV10-2 combines with J gene TRBJ1-2; TRBD1 might be the D (5 bases). Looked up from germline, CDR1 is WSHSY and CDR2 is SAAADI. CDR3 length equals 19 residues. Trimming stripped 4 bases from V and 0 bases from J, with 24 bases between. The CDR3 protein is CASSGVTGPFQVANYGYTF. The CDR3 DNA reads TGCGCCAGCAGTGGGGTAACAGGACCCTTTCAAGTTGCTAACTATGGCTACACCTTC.

The V and J genes are TRBV28 and TRBJ1-2, with a possible D match to TRBD1 (5 bases). Germline CDR1 and CDR2: MDHEN and SYDVKM. The CDR3 runs to 14 residues. V was shortened by 7 bases and J by 5 bases, with 17 bases between the two germline ends. CDR3 protein: CASIPGRDRYGYTF. CDR3 nucleotides: TGTGCCAGCATTCCCGGCCGAGACAGATATGGCTACACCTTC.

The CDR3 bases are TGTGCCAGCAGCACGGGACTAGCGGGCAACTCCTACGAGCAGTACTTC. It encodes CASSTGLAGNSYEQYF. This chain connects TRBV4-2 to TRBJ2-7, with 12 bases fitting TRBD2. Losses at the gene ends were 5 bases for V and 0 bases for J; bases not matched to a gene: 5. CDR1 is LGHNA, CDR2 YNFKEQ, per germline. The CDR3 consists of 16 residues.

This clone was recorded only once. V and J are TRBV7-2 and TRBJ2-5; D is unresolved. The CDR3 contains 14 residues. The germline V gene has CDR1 SGHTA and CDR2 FQGNSA. V lost 2 bases to trimming and J lost 1 base, with 8 bases between them. The CDR3: CASSLSRAQETQYF. The CDR3 DNA reads as TGTGCCAGCAGCTTAAGTAGAGCCCAAGAGACCCAGTACTTC.

The gene calls are TRBV14 and TRBJ2-7, with D perhaps TRBD2 (6 bases). V lost 1 base and J lost 0, with 13 bases in between. Germline lookup yields CDR1 SGHDN and CDR2 FVKESK. The CDR3 is made up of 16 amino acids. CDR3 nucleotides: TGTGCCAGCAGCCAAGTCGGGACTTTGAGCTCCTACGAGCAGTACTTC. Its protein product is CASSQVGTLSSYEQYF.

This clone was counted only a few times. This chain uses TRBV7-9 with TRBJ1-5; TRBD1 agrees at 7 bases. The CDR3 has 19 amino acids. CDR1 and CDR2 (germline): SEHNR, FQNEAQ (reference sequence). Trimming removed 5 bases from V and 0 bases from J; junction bases left unmatched: 16. The CDR3, as DNA: TGTGCCAGCAGCCCCGCGGAAGGAACAGGGGAGTATAGCAATCAGCCCCAGCATTTT. It encodes CASSPAEGTGEYSNQPQHF.

The J gene is TRBJ1-5, the V gene TRBV28, with TRBD1 as a possible D gene (6 bases). Germline CDR1 reads MDHEN; CDR2 reads SYDVKM. CDR3 length equals 12 residues. CDR3: CATGTSGQPQHF. In DNA, the CDR3 is TGTGCGACTGGGACATCAGGTCAGCCCCAGCATTTT.

The V and J genes are TRBV10-3 and TRBJ2-5, with D unclear. This CDR3 is built from 12 residues. The germline gives CDR1 ENHRY, CDR2 SYGVKD. V was shortened by 6 bases and J by 4 bases, with 9 bases between the two germline ends. CDR3 sequence: CAISPVGETQYF. The DNA of the CDR3 is TGTGCCATCAGCCCCGTTGGAGAGACCCAGTACTTC.

The rearrangement uses TRBV5-5 and TRBJ1-1; tentative D call: TRBD1 (5 bases). CDR3 length: 12 residues. The germline V and J ends were trimmed by 9 bases and 0 bases, with 9 bases remaining between them. The germline V gene encodes CDR1 SGHKS and CDR2 YYEKEE (reference sequence). CDR3 amino acids: CANGDLNTEAFF. The CDR3, as DNA: TGTGCCAACGGGGACCTGAACACTGAAGCTTTCTTT. Looking up the rest from reference TRBV5-5 and TRBJ1-1 gives the full variable domain: DAGVTQSPTHLIKTRGQQVTLRCSPISGHKSVSWYQQVLGQGPQFIFQYYEKEERGRGNFPDRFSARQFPNYSSELNVNALLLGDSALYLCANGDLNTEAFFGQGTRLTVV.

The chain has TRBV28 and TRBJ1-1; the D is unclear. The length of the CDR3 is 12 residues. Germline values: CDR1 MDHEN, CDR2 SYDVKM. V was clipped by 6 bases and J by 5 bases, with 10 bases between them. CDR3 DNA sequence: TGTGCCAGCAGGGAGGGTTGGACTGAAGCTTTCTTT. Protein sequence: CASREGWTEAFF. The whole variable domain, filled in from reference TRBV28 and TRBJ1-1, reads DVKVTQSSRYLVKRTGEKVFLECVQDMDHENMFWYRQDPGLGLRLIYFSYDVKMKEKGDIPEGYSVSREKKERFSLILESASTNQTSMYLCASREGWTEAFFGQGTRLTVV.

In DNA form, the CDR3 reads TGTGCCAGCAGTTACGTGGCAGGGAATCAGCCCCAGTATTTT. It is translated as CASSYVAGNQPQYF. V gene TRBV6-5 combines with J gene TRBJ1-5; D perhaps matches TRBD1 (5 bases). The J call is doubtful: the DNA matches TRBJ2-3 better. Germline CDR1 MNHEY, CDR2 SVGAGI. This CDR3 comprises 14 residues.

This chain links TRBV6-9 with TRBJ2-1; possible D gene TRBD1, 5 bases. This CDR3 spans 14 amino acids. The germline V gene has CDR1 MNHGY and CDR2 SVAAGI. Trimming shortened V by 6 bases and J by 5 bases, and 14 bases separated the two germline ends. The CDR3 DNA sequence: TGTGCCAGCAGCCCCCCCGACAGCAACAATGAGCAGTTCTTC. Translating it yields CASSPPDSNNEQFF.

In nucleotides, the CDR3 is TGCAGCGTTGGGGGAGGAGGCTACGAGCAGTACTTC. Translation: CSVGGGGYEQYF. The V gene is TRBV29-1, the J gene TRBJ2-7; perhaps TRBD2 as D (6 bases). The V and J ends lost 4 bases and 3 bases respectively, with 10 bases between them. The CDR3 is made up of 12 amino acids. Germline-derived CDR1 and CDR2 are SQVTM and ANQGSEA.

The rearrangement uses TRBV4-1 and TRBJ2-7; D unclear. V was pared by 2 bases and J by 5 bases, with 16 bases between. The CDR3 length is 15 residues. The germline gives CDR1 MGHRA, CDR2 YSYEKL. The chain's CDR3 is CASSQSWTLTNEQYF. The CDR3 nucleotides are TGCGCCAGCAGCCAATCCTGGACCCTCACCAACGAGCAGTACTTC.